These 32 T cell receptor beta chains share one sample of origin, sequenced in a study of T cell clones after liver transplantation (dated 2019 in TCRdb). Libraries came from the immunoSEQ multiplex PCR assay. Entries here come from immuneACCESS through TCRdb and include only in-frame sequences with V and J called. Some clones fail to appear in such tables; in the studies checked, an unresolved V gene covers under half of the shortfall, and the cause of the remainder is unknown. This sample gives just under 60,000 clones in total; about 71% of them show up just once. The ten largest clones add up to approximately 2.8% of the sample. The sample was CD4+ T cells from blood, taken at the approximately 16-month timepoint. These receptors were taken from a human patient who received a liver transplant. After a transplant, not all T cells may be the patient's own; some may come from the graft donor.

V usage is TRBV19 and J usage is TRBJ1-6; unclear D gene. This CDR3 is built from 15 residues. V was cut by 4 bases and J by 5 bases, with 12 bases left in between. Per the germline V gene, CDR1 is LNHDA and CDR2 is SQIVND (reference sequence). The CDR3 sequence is CASSKAGLNNSPLHF. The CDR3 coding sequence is TGTGCCAGTAGTAAGGCAGGACTGAATAATTCACCCCTCCACTTT.

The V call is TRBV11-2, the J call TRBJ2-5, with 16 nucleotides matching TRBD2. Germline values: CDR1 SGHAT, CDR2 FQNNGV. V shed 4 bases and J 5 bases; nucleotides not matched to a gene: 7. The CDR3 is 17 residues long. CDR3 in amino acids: CASSSPGLAGGFETQYF. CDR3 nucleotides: TGTGCCAGCAGCTCGCCGGGACTAGCGGGGGGGTTCGAGACCCAGTACTTC.

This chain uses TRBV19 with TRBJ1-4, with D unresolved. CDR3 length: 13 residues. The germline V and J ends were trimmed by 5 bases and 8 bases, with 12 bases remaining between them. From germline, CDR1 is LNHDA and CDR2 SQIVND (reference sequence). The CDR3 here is CASSSRPWEKLFF. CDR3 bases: TGTGCCAGTAGTTCCAGGCCCTGGGAAAAACTGTTTTTT.

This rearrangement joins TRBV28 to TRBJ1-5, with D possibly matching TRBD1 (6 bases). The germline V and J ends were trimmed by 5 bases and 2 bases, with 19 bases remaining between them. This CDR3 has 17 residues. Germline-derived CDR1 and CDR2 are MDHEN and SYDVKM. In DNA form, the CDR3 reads TGTGCCAGCAGTAACATCAAAACAGGGTCAGGCAATCAGCCCCAGCATTTT. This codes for CASSNIKTGSGNQPQHF.

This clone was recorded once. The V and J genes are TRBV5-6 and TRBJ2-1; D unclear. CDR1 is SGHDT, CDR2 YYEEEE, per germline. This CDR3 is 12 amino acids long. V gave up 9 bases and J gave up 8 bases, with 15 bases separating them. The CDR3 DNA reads TGTGCCACCGGGTCCTTTGGGCATGAGCAGTTCTTC. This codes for CATGSFGHEQFF.

DNA for the CDR3: TGTGCCACACGTCCCGGGACAGGGTACGAGCAGTTCTTC. It codes for CATRPGTGYEQFF. The chain is built from TRBV10-3 and TRBJ2-1, with TRBD1 matching over 9 bases. Per the germline V gene, CDR1 is ENHRY and CDR2 is SYGVKD. The CDR3 extends over 13 amino acids. After removal of 10 bases from V and 10 bases from J, the junction contained 11 bases not matched to a gene.

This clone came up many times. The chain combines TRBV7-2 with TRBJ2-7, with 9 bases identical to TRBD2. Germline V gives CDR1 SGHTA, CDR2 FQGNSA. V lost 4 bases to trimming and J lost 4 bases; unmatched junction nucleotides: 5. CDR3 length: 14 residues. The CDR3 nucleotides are TGTGCCAGCAGCTCCGCTAGCGGGGTTTACGAGCAGTACTTC. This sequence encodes CASSSASGVYEQYF.

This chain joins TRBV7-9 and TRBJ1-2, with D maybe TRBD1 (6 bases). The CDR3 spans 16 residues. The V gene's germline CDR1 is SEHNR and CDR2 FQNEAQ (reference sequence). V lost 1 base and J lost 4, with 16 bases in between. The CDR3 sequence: CASSLGPQQGGYGYTF. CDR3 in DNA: TGTGCCAGCAGCTTAGGCCCGCAACAGGGAGGCTATGGCTACACCTTC.

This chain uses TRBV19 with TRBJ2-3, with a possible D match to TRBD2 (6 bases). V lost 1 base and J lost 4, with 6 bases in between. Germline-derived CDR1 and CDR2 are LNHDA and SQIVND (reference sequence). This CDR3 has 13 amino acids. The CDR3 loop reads CASSIAGADTQYF. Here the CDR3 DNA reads TGTGCCAGTAGTATAGCGGGGGCAGATACGCAGTATTTT.

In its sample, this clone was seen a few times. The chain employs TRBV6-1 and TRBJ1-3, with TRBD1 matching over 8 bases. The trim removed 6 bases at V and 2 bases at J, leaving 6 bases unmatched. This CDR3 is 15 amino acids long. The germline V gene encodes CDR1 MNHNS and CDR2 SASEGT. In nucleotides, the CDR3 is TGTGCCAGCAGGCGAGGACAGGGTACTGGAAACACCATATATTTT. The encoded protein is CASRRGQGTGNTIYF.

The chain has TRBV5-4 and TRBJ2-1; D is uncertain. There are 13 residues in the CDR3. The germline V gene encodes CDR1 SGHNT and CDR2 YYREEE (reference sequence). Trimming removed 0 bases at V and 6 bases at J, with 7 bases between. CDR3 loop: CASSLVAPNEQFF. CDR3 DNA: TGTGCCAGCAGCTTGGTGGCTCCCAATGAGCAGTTCTTC.

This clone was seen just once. The CDR3 coding sequence is TGTGCCAGCAGTGAATATACGGGGGCCCGGAGTCGGGCTTTCTTT. Its protein product is CASSEYTGARSRAFF. The gene calls are TRBV25-1 and TRBJ1-1; possible D gene TRBD1, 6 bases. In germline, CDR1 is MGHDK, CDR2 SYGVNS. This CDR3 is 15 amino acids long. Trimming pared 0 bases from V and 11 bases from J, leaving 19 bases between.

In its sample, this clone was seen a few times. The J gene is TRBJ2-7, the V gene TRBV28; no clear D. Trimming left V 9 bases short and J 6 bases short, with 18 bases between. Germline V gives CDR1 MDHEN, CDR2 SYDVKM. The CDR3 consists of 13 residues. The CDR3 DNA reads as TGTGCCAGTACCAACGGGTTTGGCTCCGAGCAGTACGTC. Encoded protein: CASTNGFGSEQYV.

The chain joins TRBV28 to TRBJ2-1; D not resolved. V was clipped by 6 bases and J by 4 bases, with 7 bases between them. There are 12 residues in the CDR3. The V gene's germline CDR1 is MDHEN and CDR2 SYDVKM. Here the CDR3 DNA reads TGTGCCAGCAGCTCCCGTTACAATGAGCAGTTCTTC. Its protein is CASSSRYNEQFF.

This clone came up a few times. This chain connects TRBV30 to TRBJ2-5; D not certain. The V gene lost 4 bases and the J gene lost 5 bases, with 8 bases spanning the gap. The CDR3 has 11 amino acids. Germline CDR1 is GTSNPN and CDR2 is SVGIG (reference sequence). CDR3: CAWTSRETQYF. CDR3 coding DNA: TGTGCCTGGACCTCTCGGGAGACCCAGTACTTC.

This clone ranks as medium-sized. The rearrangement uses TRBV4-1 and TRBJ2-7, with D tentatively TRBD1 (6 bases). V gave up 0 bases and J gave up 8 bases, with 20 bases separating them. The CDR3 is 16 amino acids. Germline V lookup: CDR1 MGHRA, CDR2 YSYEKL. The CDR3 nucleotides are TGCGCCAGCAGCCAAGATCTCGGGACAAGGGAGCTAAAGCAGTACTTC. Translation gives CASSQDLGTRELKQYF.

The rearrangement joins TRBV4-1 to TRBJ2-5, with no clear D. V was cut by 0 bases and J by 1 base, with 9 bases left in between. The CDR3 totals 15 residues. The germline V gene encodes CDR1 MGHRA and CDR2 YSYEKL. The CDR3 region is CASSQEQRIQETQYF. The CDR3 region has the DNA TGCGCCAGCAGCCAAGAACAGAGAATCCAAGAGACCCAGTACTTC.

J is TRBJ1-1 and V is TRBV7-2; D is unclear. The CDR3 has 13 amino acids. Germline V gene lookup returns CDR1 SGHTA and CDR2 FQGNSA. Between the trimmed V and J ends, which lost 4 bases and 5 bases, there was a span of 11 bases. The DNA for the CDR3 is TGTGCCAGCAGCTCCTCCGGTTTAACTGAAGCTTTCTTT. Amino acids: CASSSSGLTEAFF.

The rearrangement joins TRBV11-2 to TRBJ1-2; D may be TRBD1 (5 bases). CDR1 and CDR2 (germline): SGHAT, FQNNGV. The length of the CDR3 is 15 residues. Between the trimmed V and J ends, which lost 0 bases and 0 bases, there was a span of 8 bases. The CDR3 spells CASSLEGAANYGYTF. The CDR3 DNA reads TGTGCCAGCAGCTTAGAAGGGGCGGCTAACTATGGCTACACCTTC.

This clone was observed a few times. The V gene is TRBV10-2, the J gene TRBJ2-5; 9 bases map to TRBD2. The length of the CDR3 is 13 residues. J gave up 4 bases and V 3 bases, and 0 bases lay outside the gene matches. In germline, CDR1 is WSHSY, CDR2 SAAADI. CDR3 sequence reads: CASSEAGGETQYF. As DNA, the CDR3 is TGCGCCAGCAGTGAAGCGGGAGGAGAGACCCAGTACTTC.

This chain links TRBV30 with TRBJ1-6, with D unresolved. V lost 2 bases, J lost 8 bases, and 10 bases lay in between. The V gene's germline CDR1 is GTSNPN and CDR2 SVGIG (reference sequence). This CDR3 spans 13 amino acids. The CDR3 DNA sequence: TGTGCCTGGAGTCCAAGTACTGATTCACCCCTCCACTTT. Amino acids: CAWSPSTDSPLHF.

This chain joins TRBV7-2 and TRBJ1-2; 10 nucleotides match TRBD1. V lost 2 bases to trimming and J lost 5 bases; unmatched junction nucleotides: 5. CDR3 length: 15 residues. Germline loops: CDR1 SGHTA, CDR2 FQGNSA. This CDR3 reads CASSLLPGQGYGYTF. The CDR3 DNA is TGTGCCAGCAGCTTACTCCCGGGACAGGGGTATGGCTACACCTTC.

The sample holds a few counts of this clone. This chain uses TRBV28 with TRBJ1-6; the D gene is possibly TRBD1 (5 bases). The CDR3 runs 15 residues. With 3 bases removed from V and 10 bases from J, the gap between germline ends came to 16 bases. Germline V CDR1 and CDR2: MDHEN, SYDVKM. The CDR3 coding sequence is TGTGCCAGCAGTTTTGTTCGGACACCGTTATCACCCCTCCACTTT. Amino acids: CASSFVRTPLSPLHF. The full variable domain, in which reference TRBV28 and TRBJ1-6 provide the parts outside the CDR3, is DVKVTQSSRYLVKRTGEKVFLECVQDMDHENMFWYRQDPGLGLRLIYFSYDVKMKEKGDIPEGYSVSREKKERFSLILESASTNQTSMYLCASSFVRTPLSPLHFGNGTRLTVT.

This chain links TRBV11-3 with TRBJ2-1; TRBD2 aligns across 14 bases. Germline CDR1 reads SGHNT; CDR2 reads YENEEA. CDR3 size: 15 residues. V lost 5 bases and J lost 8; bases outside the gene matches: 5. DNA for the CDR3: TGTGCCAGCAGCGCCGGGACTAGCGGGAGCGATGAGCAGTTCTTC. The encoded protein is CASSAGTSGSDEQFF.

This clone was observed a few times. CDR3 nucleotides: TGTGCCAGCAGGCGTAGCGGGAGCACCGGGGAGCTGTTTTTT. Encoded protein: CASRRSGSTGELFF. V gene TRBV27 combines with J gene TRBJ2-2, with TRBD2 identical over 9 bases. The ends lost 6 bases at V and 4 bases at J; junction bases unmatched: 3. Germline values: CDR1 MNHEY, CDR2 SMNVEV (reference sequence). This CDR3 has 14 residues.

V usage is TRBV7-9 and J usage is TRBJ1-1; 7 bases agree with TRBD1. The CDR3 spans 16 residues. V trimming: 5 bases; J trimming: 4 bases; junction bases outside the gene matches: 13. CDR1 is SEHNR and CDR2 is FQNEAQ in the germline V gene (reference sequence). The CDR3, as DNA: TGTGCCAGCAGCCAGGGTTTGGAGGGGGCGGGCACTGAAGCTTTCTTT. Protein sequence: CASSQGLEGAGTEAFF.

CDR3 bases: TGTGCCATCAGTGAGGGGGCCCCCTCTGGAAACACCATATATTTT. This gives the protein CAISEGAPSGNTIYF. The chain couples TRBV10-3 to TRBJ1-3; tentative D call: TRBD1 (5 bases). Trimming left V 2 bases short and J 0 bases short, with 8 bases between. CDR3 length: 15 residues. The germline V gene has CDR1 ENHRY and CDR2 SYGVKD.

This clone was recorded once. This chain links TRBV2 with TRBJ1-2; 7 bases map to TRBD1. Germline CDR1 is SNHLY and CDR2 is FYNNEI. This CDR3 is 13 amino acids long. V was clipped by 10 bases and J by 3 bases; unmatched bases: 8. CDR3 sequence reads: CATSRQGDYGYTF. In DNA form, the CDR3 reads TGTGCCACCTCCCGACAGGGAGACTATGGCTACACCTTC.

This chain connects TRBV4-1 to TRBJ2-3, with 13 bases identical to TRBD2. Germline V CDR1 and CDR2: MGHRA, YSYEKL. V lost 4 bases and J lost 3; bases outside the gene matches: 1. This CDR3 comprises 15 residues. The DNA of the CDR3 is TGCGCCAGCAGCCTGGGACTAGCGGGAACAGATACGCAGTATTTT. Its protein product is CASSLGLAGTDTQYF.

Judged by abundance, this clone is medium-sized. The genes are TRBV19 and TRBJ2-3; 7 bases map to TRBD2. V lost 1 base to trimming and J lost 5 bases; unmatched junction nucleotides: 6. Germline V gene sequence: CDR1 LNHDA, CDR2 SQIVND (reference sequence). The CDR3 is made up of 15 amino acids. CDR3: CASSIVAGRGDTQYF. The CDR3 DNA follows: TGTGCCAGTAGTATAGTAGCGGGCCGTGGAGATACGCAGTATTTT.

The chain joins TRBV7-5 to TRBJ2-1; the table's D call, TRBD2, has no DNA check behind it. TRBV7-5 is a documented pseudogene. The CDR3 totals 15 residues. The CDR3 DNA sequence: TGTGTCAGAAGCTTAGAGGAGCCGCGGGGGGATGAGCAGTTCTTC. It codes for CVRSLEEPRGDEQFF.

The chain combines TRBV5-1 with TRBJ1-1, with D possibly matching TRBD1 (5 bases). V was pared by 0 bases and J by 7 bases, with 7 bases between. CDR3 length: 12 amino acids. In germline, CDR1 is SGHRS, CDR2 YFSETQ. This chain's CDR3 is CASSLERGEAFF. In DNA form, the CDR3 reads TGCGCCAGCAGCTTGGAGAGGGGTGAAGCTTTCTTT.